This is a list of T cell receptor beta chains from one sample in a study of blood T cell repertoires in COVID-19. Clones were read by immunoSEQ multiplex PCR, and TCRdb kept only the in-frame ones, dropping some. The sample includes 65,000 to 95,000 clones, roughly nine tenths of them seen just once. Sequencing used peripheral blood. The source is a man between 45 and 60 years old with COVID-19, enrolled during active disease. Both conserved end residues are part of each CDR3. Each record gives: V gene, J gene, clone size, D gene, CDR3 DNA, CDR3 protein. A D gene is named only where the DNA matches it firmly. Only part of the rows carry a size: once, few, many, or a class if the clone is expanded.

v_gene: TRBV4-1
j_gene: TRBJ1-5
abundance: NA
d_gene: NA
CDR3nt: TGCGCCAGCAGCCAAGATGGCCAGGGCAATCAGCCCCAGCATTTT
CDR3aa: CASSQDGQGNQPQHF

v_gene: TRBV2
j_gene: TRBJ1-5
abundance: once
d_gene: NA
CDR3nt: TGTGCCAGCAGTACCAGTAGCAATCAGCCCCAGCATTTT
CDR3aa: CASSTSSNQPQHF

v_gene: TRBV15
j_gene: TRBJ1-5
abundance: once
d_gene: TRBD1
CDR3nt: TGTGCCACCAGCAGGGGGACAGTAACCGCGGAGCCCCAGCATTTT
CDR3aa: CATSRGTVTAEPQHF

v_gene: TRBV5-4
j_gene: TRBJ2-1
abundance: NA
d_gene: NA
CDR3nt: TGTGCCAGCAGCCCGGGGGGCAGGAAGGGGGACAATGAGCAGTTCTTC
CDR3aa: CASSPGGRKGDNEQFF

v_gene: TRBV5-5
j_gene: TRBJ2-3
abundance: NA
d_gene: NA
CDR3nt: TGTGCCAGCAGCTCCTTAGCGGCTAGCACAGATACGCAGTATTTT
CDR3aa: CASSSLAASTDTQYF

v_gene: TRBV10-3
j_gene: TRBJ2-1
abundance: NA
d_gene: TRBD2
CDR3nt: TGTGCCATCAGTTTAAGGGCGGGAGGGGGGAATGAGCAGTTCTTC
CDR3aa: CAISLRAGGGNEQFF

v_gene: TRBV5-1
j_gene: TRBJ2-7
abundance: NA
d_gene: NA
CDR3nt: TGCGCCAGCAGGAATCTACAGGTTTCAAACTACGAGCAGTACTTC
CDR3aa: CASRNLQVSNYEQYF

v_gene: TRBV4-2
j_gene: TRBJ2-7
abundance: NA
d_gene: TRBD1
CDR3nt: TGTGCCAGCAGCCCGATTCCGGGACAGATGAACTACGAGCAGTACTTC
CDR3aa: CASSPIPGQMNYEQYF

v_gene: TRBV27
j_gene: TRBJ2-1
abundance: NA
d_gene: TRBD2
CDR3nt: TGTGCCAGCAGTCTCGGGACTAGCGGGCGAAATGAGCAGTTCTTC
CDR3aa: CASSLGTSGRNEQFF

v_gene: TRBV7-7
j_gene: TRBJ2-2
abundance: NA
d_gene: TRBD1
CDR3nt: TGTGCCAGCAGCCCCCAGATTGTAGGGACAGGGAACACCGGGGAGCTGTTTTTT
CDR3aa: CASSPQIVGTGNTGELFF

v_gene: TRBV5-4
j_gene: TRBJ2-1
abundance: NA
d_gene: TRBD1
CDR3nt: TGTGCCAGCAGCCCAACGGGACAGTCCTATGAGCAGTTCTTC
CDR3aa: CASSPTGQSYEQFF

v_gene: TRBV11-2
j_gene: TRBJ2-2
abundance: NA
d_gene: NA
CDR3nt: TGTGCCAGCAGCCAGGCCCAGAGCGGGGAGCTGTTTTTT
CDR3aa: CASSQAQSGELFF

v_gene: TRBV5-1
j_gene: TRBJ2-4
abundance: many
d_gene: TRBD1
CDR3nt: TGCGCCAGCAGCCCGGGACAGGGATTCAACATTCAGTACTTC
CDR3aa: CASSPGQGFNIQYF

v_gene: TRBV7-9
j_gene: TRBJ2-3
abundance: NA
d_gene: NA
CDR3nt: TGTGCCAGCAGCTTACCGGGACAACGCACAGATACGCAGTATTTT
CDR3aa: CASSLPGQRTDTQYF

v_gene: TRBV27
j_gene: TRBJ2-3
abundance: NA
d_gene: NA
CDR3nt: TGTGCCAGCAGTTTTTTAAGGGGATGGGCACCAGATACGCAGTATTTT
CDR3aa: CASSFLRGWAPDTQYF

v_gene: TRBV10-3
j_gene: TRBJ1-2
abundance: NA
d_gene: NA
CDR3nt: TGTGCCATCACTCTCGACAGTAACTATGGCTACACCTTC
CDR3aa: CAITLDSNYGYTF

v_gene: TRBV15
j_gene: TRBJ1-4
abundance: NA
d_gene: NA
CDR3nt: TGTGCCACCAGCAGAGATCGGGCAGGGCAGGGAAAACTGTTTTTT
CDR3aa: CATSRDRAGQGKLFF

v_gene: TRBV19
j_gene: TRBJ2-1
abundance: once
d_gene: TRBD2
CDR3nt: TGTGCCAGTAGTATAGAGGTGGGACTAGCGGGACTCTACAATGAGCAGTTCTTC
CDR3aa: CASSIEVGLAGLYNEQFF

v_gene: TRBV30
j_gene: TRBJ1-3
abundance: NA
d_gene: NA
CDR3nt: TGTGCCTGGGGAACAGGGATCTCTGGAAACACCATATATTTT
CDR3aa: CAWGTGISGNTIYF

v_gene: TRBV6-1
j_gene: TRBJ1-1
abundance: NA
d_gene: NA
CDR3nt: TGTGCCAGCAGTGAGGGGGCGGTTGAAGCTTTCTTT
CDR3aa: CASSEGAVEAFF

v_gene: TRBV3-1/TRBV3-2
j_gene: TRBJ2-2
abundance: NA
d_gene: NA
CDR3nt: TGTGCCAGCAGCTCAACACGGACTGGGGAGCTGTTTTTT
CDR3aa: CASSSTRTGELFF

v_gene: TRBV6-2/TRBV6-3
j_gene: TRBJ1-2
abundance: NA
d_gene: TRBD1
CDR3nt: TGTGCCAGCAGCGGACAGGGGGGAACAAGCGGCTACACCTTC
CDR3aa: CASSGQGGTSGYTF

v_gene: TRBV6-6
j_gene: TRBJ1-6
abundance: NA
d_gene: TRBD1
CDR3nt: TGTGCCAGCAGAGACGGGGACAGATCCTTTTCACCCCTCCACTTT
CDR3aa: CASRDGDRSFSPLHF

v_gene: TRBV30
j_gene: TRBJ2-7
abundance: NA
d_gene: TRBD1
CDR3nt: TGTGCCTCGACGCCCGGACAGGGGGCCTACGAGCAGTACTTC
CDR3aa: CASTPGQGAYEQYF

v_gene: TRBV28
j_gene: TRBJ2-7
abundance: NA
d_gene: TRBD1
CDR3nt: TGTGCCAGCAGTTTACCACAGGGGGACGACGAGCAGTACTTC
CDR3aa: CASSLPQGDDEQYF

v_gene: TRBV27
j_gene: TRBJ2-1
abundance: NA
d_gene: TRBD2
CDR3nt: TGTGCCAGCAGTTACAAGCTACCGGTAGCGGGATTCTACAATGAGCAGTTCTTC
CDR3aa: CASSYKLPVAGFYNEQFF

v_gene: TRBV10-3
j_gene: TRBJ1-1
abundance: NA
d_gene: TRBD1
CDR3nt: TGTGCCATCAGGGACAGGGGGTCTAGTAATGAAGCTTTCTTT
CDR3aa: CAIRDRGSSNEAFF

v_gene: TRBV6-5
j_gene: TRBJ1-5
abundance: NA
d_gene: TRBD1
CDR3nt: TGTGCCAGCAGTTCACCGACCGCAGGGGGTCAGCCCCAGCATTTT
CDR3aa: CASSSPTAGGQPQHF

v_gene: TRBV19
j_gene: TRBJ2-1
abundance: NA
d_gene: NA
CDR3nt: TGTGCCAGTAAGAACGGGAGAAATGAGCAGTTCTTC
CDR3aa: CASKNGRNEQFF

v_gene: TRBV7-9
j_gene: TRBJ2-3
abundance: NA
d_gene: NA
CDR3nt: TGTGCCAGCAGCCCCCGTGGAGCCCAAGATACGCAGTATTTT
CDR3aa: CASSPRGAQDTQYF

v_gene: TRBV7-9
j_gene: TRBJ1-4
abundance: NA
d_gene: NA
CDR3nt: TGTGCCAGCAGCTTAGCTCGCACTTCAACTAATGAAAAACTGTTTTTT
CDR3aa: CASSLARTSTNEKLFF

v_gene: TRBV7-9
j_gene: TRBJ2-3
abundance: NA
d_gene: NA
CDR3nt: TGTGCCAGCAGCCCCAACTCCGCAGATACGCAGTATTTT
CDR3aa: CASSPNSADTQYF

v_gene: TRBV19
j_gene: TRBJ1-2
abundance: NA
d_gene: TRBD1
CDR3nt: TGTGCCAGCCGGACAGGGCTATTAGGCTACACCTTC
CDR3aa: CASRTGLLGYTF

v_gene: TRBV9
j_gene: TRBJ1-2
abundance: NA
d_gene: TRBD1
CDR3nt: TGTGCCAGCAGCGTTGGAGGGACAGGGAACTATGGCTACACCTTC
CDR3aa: CASSVGGTGNYGYTF

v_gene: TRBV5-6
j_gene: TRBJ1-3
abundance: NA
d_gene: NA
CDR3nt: TGTGCCAGCAGCTTCGGACAGGGAAACACCATATATTTT
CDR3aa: CASSFGQGNTIYF

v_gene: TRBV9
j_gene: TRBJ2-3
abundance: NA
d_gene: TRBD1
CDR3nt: TGTGCCAGCAGCGAACAGGGGAGCACAGATACGCAGTATTTT
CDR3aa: CASSEQGSTDTQYF

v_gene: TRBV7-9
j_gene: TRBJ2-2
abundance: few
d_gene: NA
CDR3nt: TGTGCCAGCAGCCTCCGGGACATTGACACCGGGGAGCTGTTTTTT
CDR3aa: CASSLRDIDTGELFF

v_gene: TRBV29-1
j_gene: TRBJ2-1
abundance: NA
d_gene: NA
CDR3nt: TGCAGCGTTGACGGGCCAGGGCTCTACAATGAGCAGTTCTTC
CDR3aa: CSVDGPGLYNEQFF

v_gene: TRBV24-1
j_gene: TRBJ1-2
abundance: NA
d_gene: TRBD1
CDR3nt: TGTGCCACCAGGGGAACAGGGGGCGGAGGTGGCTACACCTTC
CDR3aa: CATRGTGGGGGYTF

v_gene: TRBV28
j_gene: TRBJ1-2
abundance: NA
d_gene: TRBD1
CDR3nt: TGTGCCAGCAGTCCCTACGGGACAGGGGCCTATGGCTACACCTTC
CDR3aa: CASSPYGTGAYGYTF

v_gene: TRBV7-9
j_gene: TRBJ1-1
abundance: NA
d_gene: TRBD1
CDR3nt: TGTGCCAGCAGCCCGCAGGGGGCGCGTACTGAAGCTTTCTTT
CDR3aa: CASSPQGARTEAFF